Each of the 20 T cell receptor beta chains below was sequenced from the same sample in a study of T cell responses to AZD1222 COVID-19 vaccine. Measured with immunoSEQ multiplex PCR; TCRdb has only the in-frame clones, and not every one. The table includes about 150,000 clones, roughly 87% detected once. Here the sequenced sample was peripheral blood, taken on day 0 of AZD1222 vaccination. These receptors were collected from an adult in good health.

This chain links TRBV4-1 with TRBJ2-7, with TRBD1 as a possible D gene (5 bases). Germline V gives CDR1 MGHRA, CDR2 YSYEKL. V lost 1 base and J lost 0, with 10 bases in between. The CDR3 covers 15 residues. The CDR3 DNA is TGCGCCAGCAGCCAAGTCACGCAGGGCTCCTACGAGCAGTACTTC. It specifies CASSQVTQGSYEQYF.

The chain links TRBV15 to TRBJ2-7; D might be TRBD1 (5 bases). V was clipped by 0 bases and J by 2 bases, with 11 bases between them. Looked up from germline, CDR1 is LNHNV and CDR2 is YYDKDF (reference sequence). This CDR3 is 15 amino acids long. As DNA, the CDR3 is TGTGCCACCAGCAGAGAGGCAGGGCTTACCTACGAGCAGTACTTC. Amino acid sequence: CATSREAGLTYEQYF. The full variable domain, its missing parts supplied by reference TRBV15 and TRBJ2-7, is DAMVIQNPRYQVTQFGKPVTLSCSQTLNHNVMYWYQQKSSQAPKLLFHYYDKDFNNEADTPDNFQSRRPNTSFCFLDIRSPGLGDTAMYLCATSREAGLTYEQYFGPGTRLTVT.

The gene calls are TRBV9 and TRBJ2-6; no clear D gene. The CDR3 is 15 residues long. Germline V CDR1 and CDR2: SGDLS, YYNGEE. V was cut by 0 bases and J by 4 bases, with 8 bases left in between. CDR3 coding DNA: TGTGCCAGCAGCGTAGAATCCCCCGGGGCCAACGTCCTGACTTTC. Encoded protein: CASSVESPGANVLTF.

The V gene is TRBV5-1, the J gene TRBJ1-1, with a tentative D call TRBD1 (5 bases). Germline CDR1 reads SGHRS; CDR2 reads YFSETQ. Trimming left V 6 bases short and J 0 bases short, with 12 bases between. This CDR3 has 14 amino acids. CDR3 coding DNA: TGCGCCAGCACGAGGGACGGACTGAACACTGAAGCTTTCTTT. Translation: CASTRDGLNTEAFF.

This chain links TRBV28 with TRBJ2-1; D possibly corresponds to TRBD2 (6 bases). The germline gives CDR1 MDHEN, CDR2 SYDVKM. Trimming shortened V by 10 bases and J by 1 base, and 14 bases separated the two germline ends. The CDR3 has 14 amino acids. The chain's CDR3 is CATLTSRSYNEQFF. The CDR3 region has the DNA TGTGCCACCTTGACTAGTCGGTCCTACAATGAGCAGTTCTTC.

The CDR3 protein is CATSGGASGLGNEQFF. In nucleotides, the CDR3 is TGTGCCACTTCTGGAGGGGCTAGCGGGCTGGGCAATGAGCAGTTCTTC. The V and J genes are TRBV25-1 and TRBJ2-1; 8 positions match TRBD2. The CDR3 is 16 amino acids. V lost 10 bases to trimming and J lost 6 bases; unmatched junction nucleotides: 17. CDR1 is MGHDK, CDR2 SYGVNS, per germline.

V and J are TRBV18 and TRBJ2-2; D is unresolved. This CDR3 is built from 13 residues. Germline loops: CDR1 KGHSH, CDR2 LQKENI. V dropped 3 bases and J dropped 6 bases, with 8 bases sitting between them. DNA for the CDR3: TGTGCCAGCTCACCTTTAGGACCCGGGGAGCTGTTTTTT. This gives the protein CASSPLGPGELFF.

Here the CDR3 DNA reads TGTGCCAGCAGCGTAGGAGGACTAGCTTCAGATACGCAGTATTTT. Translating it yields CASSVGGLASDTQYF. The rearrangement uses TRBV9 and TRBJ2-3, with TRBD2 matching 8 bases. With V trimmed by 0 bases and J by 4 bases, 4 bases remained unmatched. Germline loops: CDR1 SGDLS, CDR2 YYNGEE. The CDR3 is 15 residues long. The variable domain in full, completed from reference TRBV9 and TRBJ2-3, reads DSGVTQTPKHLITATGQRVTLRCSPRSGDLSVYWYQQSLDQGLQFLIQYYNGEERAKGNILERFSAQQFPDLHSELNLSSLELGDSALYFCASSVGGLASDTQYFGPGTRLTVL.

V and J are TRBV11-2 and TRBJ2-7; the D is unclear. This CDR3 spans 17 amino acids. Trimming cost V 2 bases and J 0 bases, with 17 bases left between them. Per germline, CDR1 SGHAT and CDR2 FQNNGV. The CDR3, as DNA: TGTGCCAGCAGCTTATACTCGACGAGTATAGGCTCCTACGAGCAGTACTTC. Its protein product is CASSLYSTSIGSYEQYF.

The chain employs TRBV5-1 and TRBJ1-3; no clear D gene. Germline V CDR1 and CDR2: SGHRS, YFSETQ. The CDR3 covers 14 residues. V lost 0 bases to trimming and J lost 9 bases, with 13 bases between them. CDR3 loop: CASSLAGRESTIYF. The CDR3 nucleotides read TGCGCCAGCAGCTTGGCTGGAAGGGAGAGCACCATATATTTT.

CDR3 residues: CASSSEQGGTEAFF. CDR3 nucleotides: TGTGCCAGCAGCTCAGAACAGGGGGGCACTGAAGCTTTCTTT. The V and J genes are TRBV7-2 and TRBJ1-1; 8 bases align to TRBD1. The CDR3 is 14 amino acids. With V trimmed by 4 bases and J by 4 bases, 5 bases remained unmatched. Germline V gene data show CDR1 as SGHTA and CDR2 as FQGNSA.

The V and J genes are TRBV19 and TRBJ1-5; D is unresolved. This CDR3 spans 14 amino acids. CDR1 is LNHDA, CDR2 SQIVND, per germline (reference sequence). V dropped 3 bases and J dropped 7 bases, with 13 bases sitting between them. This CDR3 reads CASSMFGNGQPQHF. CDR3 bases: TGTGCCAGTAGTATGTTCGGGAACGGCCAGCCCCAGCATTTT.

This clone has a single count. The chain combines TRBV14 with TRBJ1-5; D unclear. Trimming cost V 3 bases and J 13 bases, with 13 bases left between them. The CDR3 is 12 residues long. CDR1 is SGHDN, CDR2 FVKESK, per germline. For the CDR3, the DNA is TGTGCCAGCAGCCAGATCTCCGGGCCACAGCATTTT. Its protein product is CASSQISGPQHF.

As regards this clone: Within the sample, other DNA sequences also encode this same CDR3. CDR3 sequence: CASSESGRNQPQHF. CDR3 in DNA: TGCGCCAGCAGTGAGTCGGGACGAAATCAGCCCCAGCATTTT. The chain uses TRBV10-2 and TRBJ1-5; D is possibly TRBD1 (5 bases). Trimming took 0 bases from V and 4 from J, leaving 7 bases between them. This CDR3 comprises 14 residues. Germline CDR1 reads WSHSY; CDR2 reads SAAADI.

The V and J genes are TRBV27 and TRBJ2-7; 7 nucleotides align to TRBD2. J gave up 6 bases and V 4 bases, and 15 bases lay outside the gene matches. In germline, CDR1 is MNHEY, CDR2 SMNVEV (reference sequence). This CDR3 is 16 amino acids long. The CDR3: CASSSSREGRSGEQYF. CDR3 in DNA: TGTGCCAGCAGTTCCTCCAGGGAGGGGAGGTCTGGCGAGCAGTACTTC.

The V and J genes are TRBV19 and TRBJ2-3; weak D call: TRBD2 (6 bases). The CDR3 runs to 13 residues. Germline CDR1 LNHDA, CDR2 SQIVND (reference sequence). The V gene lost 5 bases and the J gene lost 7 bases, with 13 bases spanning the gap. This CDR3 is CASSPGSRHTQYF. In DNA form, the CDR3 reads TGTGCCAGTAGTCCCGGGAGCAGGCATACGCAGTATTTT.

The chain combines TRBV30 with TRBJ1-1; D not certain. Trimming shortened V by 4 bases and J by 5 bases, and 17 bases separated the two germline ends. Per the germline V gene, CDR1 is GTSNPN and CDR2 is SVGIG (reference sequence). The CDR3 runs 14 residues. CDR3 bases: TGTGCCTGGAATTACGGACGGGGTGGGACTGAAGCTTTCTTT. Amino acid sequence: CAWNYGRGGTEAFF.

This chain uses TRBV6-5 with TRBJ2-7; D unclear. The CDR3 sequence is 14 residues long. The V gene lost 7 bases and the J gene lost 2 bases, with 15 bases spanning the gap. Germline-derived CDR1 and CDR2 are MNHEY and SVGAGI. This CDR3 reads CASTVEGRPYEQYF. In nucleotides, the CDR3 is TGTGCCAGCACGGTCGAAGGGCGCCCCTACGAGCAGTACTTC.

The V and J genes are TRBV11-3 and TRBJ2-2; D is possibly TRBD1 (6 bases). The CDR3 is made up of 15 amino acids. V dropped 5 bases and J dropped 7 bases, with 17 bases sitting between them. Per germline, CDR1 SGHNT and CDR2 YENEEA. Here the CDR3 DNA reads TGTGCCAGCAGCCCCTCCAGGGGCCCCAACGGGGAGCTGTTTTTT. This codes for CASSPSRGPNGELFF.

The chain is built from TRBV5-1 and TRBJ1-2; D ambiguous. The CDR3 totals 12 residues. The V end was cut by 3 bases, the J end by 4 bases, with 7 bases between. Germline V gives CDR1 SGHRS, CDR2 YFSETQ. The CDR3 sequence: CASSSRFYGYTF. The CDR3 DNA is TGCGCCAGCAGCTCACGGTTCTATGGCTACACCTTC.